Following are 20 T cell receptor beta chains from one sample sequenced in a study of T cell repertoires in cytomegalovirus infection. TCRdb called the reads again in MiXCR, with one record for every CDR3 protein. This table has about 160,000 distinct CDR3 sequences, approximately 17% appearing once. The material sequenced was CD8+ T cells from PBMCs. The receptor set was obtained from a human donor in good health (CMV status not recorded). Some clones in this sample may be carry-over from other donors' samples.

This clonotype appeared a single time. V is TRBV5-1 and J is TRBJ2-7, with TRBD2 matching 12 bases. Germline V gene lookup returns CDR1 SGHRS and CDR2 YFSETQ. Trimming removed 0 bases from V and 5 bases from J; junction bases left unmatched: 6. The CDR3 consists of 16 residues. The CDR3 spells CASSLELAGGWDEQYF. CDR3 nucleotide sequence: TGCGCCAGCAGCTTGGAACTAGCGGGAGGTTGGGACGAGCAGTACTTC.

The chain joins TRBV6-5 to TRBJ2-7; D tentatively fits TRBD1 or TRBD2 (6 bases each). CDR3 size: 14 residues. Germline CDR1 MNHEY, CDR2 SVGAGI. Between the trimmed V and J ends, which lost 2 bases and 4 bases, there was a span of 12 bases. CDR3 coding DNA: TGTGCCAGCAGTTACGAGGGGGAGGTGTACGAGCAGTACTTC. Translation: CASSYEGEVYEQYF.

This clonotype was picked up a small number of times. This rearrangement joins TRBV6-2 or TRBV6-3 to TRBJ2-1; 8 nucleotides agree with TRBD1. This CDR3 spans 12 amino acids. In germline, CDR1 is MNHEY, CDR2 SVGEGT. V was pared by 8 bases and J by 8 bases, with 5 bases of the junction left unmatched. CDR3 sequence (DNA): TGTGCCAGCGGACAGGGCCAGCATGAGCAGTTCTTC. It yields the protein CASGQGQHEQFF.

This clonotype has more than one count but fewer than ten. Here the CDR3 DNA reads TGTGCCAGCAGCTTAGAAGGATGGACAGGGAGCTCCTACAATGAGCAGTTCTTC. The encoded protein is CASSLEGWTGSSYNEQFF. The V gene is TRBV7-9, the J gene TRBJ2-1; 8 bases map to TRBD1. V lost 1 base, J lost 0 bases, and 8 bases stayed unmatched. This CDR3 has 18 residues. Germline V gene data show CDR1 as SEHNR and CDR2 as FQNEAQ (reference sequence).

This chain joins TRBV7-9 and TRBJ2-1, with 8 bases that match TRBD1. J lost 6 bases, V lost 5 bases, and 12 bases had no gene match. The germline V gene has CDR1 SEHNR and CDR2 FQNEAQ (reference sequence). The CDR3 runs to 16 residues. The chain's CDR3 is CASSPIWQGAGNEQFF. DNA of the CDR3: TGTGCCAGCAGCCCGATCTGGCAGGGGGCCGGCAATGAGCAGTTCTTC.

The V gene is TRBV6-2 or TRBV6-3, the J gene TRBJ1-6, with D unresolved. The germline V gene encodes CDR1 MNHEY and CDR2 SVGEGT. V shed 7 bases and J shed 8 bases, with 21 bases lying between them. The CDR3 covers 16 residues. The CDR3: CASNYGRRSSDSPLHF. The CDR3 nucleotides are TGTGCCAGCAACTACGGTAGACGCTCATCGGATTCACCCCTCCACTTT.

The chain carries TRBV7-3 and TRBJ2-1; D is possibly TRBD2 (5 bases). The CDR3 has 17 residues. V was pared by 2 bases and J by 5 bases, with 19 bases between. The germline gives CDR1 SGHTA, CDR2 FQGTGA. For the CDR3, the DNA is TGTGCCAGCAGCTTATTAGGAGGAGACGGGATCCACAATGAGCAGTTCTTC. Amino acids: CASSLLGGDGIHNEQFF.

Many counts were recorded for this clonotype. This chain links TRBV7-8 with TRBJ1-5; the D gene is possibly TRBD1 (5 bases). Looked up from germline, CDR1 is SGHVS and CDR2 is FQNEAQ. V lost 1 base and J lost 4, with 8 bases in between. CDR3 length: 14 amino acids. CDR3 nucleotides: TGTGCCAGCAGCTTAGGACAGTTTAATCAGCCCCAGCATTTT. It translates to CASSLGQFNQPQHF. The full variable domain, its missing parts supplied by reference TRBV7-8 and TRBJ1-5, is GAGVSQSPRYKVAKRGQDVALRCDPISGHVSLFWYQQALGQGPEFLTYFQNEAQLDKSGLPSDRFFAERPEGSVSTLKIQRTQQEDSAVYLCASSLGQFNQPQHFGDGTRLSIL.

This clonotype is deemed medium-sized. V usage is TRBV6-6 and J usage is TRBJ1-3, with a tentative D call TRBD1 (5 bases). Germline values: CDR1 MNHNY, CDR2 SVGAGI (reference sequence). The CDR3 has 16 amino acids. Deletions cut 4 bases from V and 0 bases from J, with 13 bases between. CDR3 region: CASSSFPTDSGNTIYF. The CDR3 DNA follows: TGTGCCAGCAGTTCCTTTCCGACAGACTCTGGAAACACCATATATTTT.

This clonotype has more than one count but fewer than ten. V and J are TRBV19 and TRBJ2-2; D gene unclear. CDR1 and CDR2 (germline): LNHDA, SQIVND (reference sequence). V was pared by 5 bases and J by 2 bases, with 9 bases between. This CDR3 region has 14 residues. The DNA of the CDR3 is TGTGCCAGTAGTGGCTCAGCTAACACCGGGGAGCTGTTTTTT. Encoded protein: CASSGSANTGELFF.

This clonotype was counted a few times. The chain has TRBV11-3 and TRBJ2-1; 8 nucleotides agree with TRBD1. CDR3 length: 16 residues. Germline lookup yields CDR1 SGHNT and CDR2 YENEEA. V gave up 3 bases and J gave up 0 bases; unmatched junction bases: 4. CDR3 DNA: TGTGCCAGCAGCTTGACAGGGGATTACTCCTACAATGAGCAGTTCTTC. Protein product: CASSLTGDYSYNEQFF.

CDR3 residues: CASSFDGEEPSDTQYF. The CDR3 nucleotides are TGTGCCAGCAGCTTCGACGGAGAAGAGCCCTCGGATACGCAGTATTTT. The chain employs TRBV7-9 and TRBJ2-3; D is undetermined. Trimming took 3 bases from V and 6 from J, leaving 19 bases between them. CDR3 length: 16 residues. Germline V CDR1 and CDR2: SEHNR, FQNEAQ (reference sequence).

J is TRBJ2-1 and V is TRBV7-2; 8 positions agree with TRBD1. CDR1 SGHTA and CDR2 FQGNSA come from the germline V gene. The length of the CDR3 is 17 residues. The V gene end was trimmed by 1 base and the J gene end by 9 bases; junction bases not matched to a gene: 14. The CDR3 loop is CASSLEFGPTGGSEQFF. The CDR3 DNA follows: TGTGCCAGCAGCTTAGAATTTGGGCCAACAGGGGGAAGTGAGCAGTTCTTC.

This chain joins TRBV6-2 or TRBV6-3 and TRBJ1-1; D uncertain. The germline V gene encodes CDR1 MNHEY and CDR2 SVGEGT. V was pared by 1 base and J by 0 bases, with 6 bases between. CDR3 size: 14 residues. Here the CDR3 DNA reads TGTGCCAGCAGTTACTGGGGAATGAACACTGAAGCTTTCTTT. This gives the protein CASSYWGMNTEAFF.

This clonotype has only a few counts. This chain joins TRBV6-2 or TRBV6-3 and TRBJ1-1; D not certain. The V end lost 8 bases, the J end lost 4 bases, and 8 bases lay between the germline ends. CDR1 is MNHEY, CDR2 SVGEGT, per germline. CDR3 size: 11 residues. In DNA, the CDR3 is TGTGCCAGCTCTAAGGGCACTGAAGCTTTCTTT. This codes for CASSKGTEAFF.

The chain couples TRBV6-2 or TRBV6-3 to TRBJ2-7, with 12 nucleotides matching TRBD2. After removal of 6 bases from V and 5 bases from J, the junction contained 8 bases not matched to a gene. CDR3 length: 15 amino acids. Germline assignment: CDR1 MNHEY and CDR2 SVGEGT. CDR3 in amino acids: CASRPTSGSGNEQYF. In DNA form, the CDR3 reads TGTGCCAGCAGGCCGACTAGCGGGAGTGGAAACGAGCAGTACTTC.

Of note for this clonotype: An end of the junction differs from the germline gene, which may be a read error. The V and J genes are TRBV7-8 and TRBJ1-3; D uncertain. Germline-derived CDR1 and CDR2 are SGHVS and FQNEAQ. This CDR3 region has 15 residues. The CDR3, as DNA: TGTGCCATCAGCTTATCGTCAGGCCCTGGAAACACCATATATTTT. This translates into CAISLSSGPGNTIYF.

This clonotype has more than one count but fewer than ten. This chain uses TRBV6-1 with TRBJ2-7; D ambiguous. CDR3 size: 13 residues. Germline V CDR1 and CDR2: MNHNS, SASEGT. The V and J ends lost 7 bases and 0 bases respectively, with 10 bases between them. CDR3 coding DNA: TGTGCCAGCACGGGCGGTTACTCCTACGAGCAGTACTTC. It is translated as CASTGGYSYEQYF.

The chain uses TRBV6-2 or TRBV6-3 and TRBJ2-7; TRBD2 agrees at 8 bases. The CDR3 is 14 amino acids. Germline V gene lookup returns CDR1 MNHEY and CDR2 SVGEGT. V trimming: 5 bases; J trimming: 5 bases; junction bases outside the gene matches: 8. The CDR3 DNA is TGTGCCAGCAGTCCCAGCGGGAGTATCAACGAGCAGTACTTC. Its translation: CASSPSGSINEQYF.

J is TRBJ2-6 and V is TRBV12-5; the D gene could be TRBD1 or TRBD2 (5 bases each). There are 16 residues in the CDR3. The V end lost 4 bases, the J end lost 0 bases, and 10 bases lay between the germline ends. CDR1 and CDR2 (germline): LGHNT, FRNRAP. The CDR3 is CASGSGTDSGANVLTF. The CDR3 DNA reads as TGTGCTAGTGGTTCTGGGACGGACTCTGGGGCCAACGTCCTGACTTTC.